The entry below describes one TCR beta chain. The assay was immunoSEQ multiplex PCR, and TCRdb's table has in-frame clones only and misses some. The sample consists of 110,000 or so clones, around nine tenths of them appearing once. The data belong to a study of T cells after somatic rescue of genetic block. V was shortened by 6 bases and J by 10 bases, with 13 bases between the two germline ends. There are 12 residues in the CDR3. CDR1 and CDR2 (germline): MDHEN, SYDVKM. The gene calls are TRBV28 and TRBJ1-5; no clear D. Sequenced input: peripheral blood mononuclear cells (PBMCs). This clonotype was sampled from a woman aged 18-29 years. The CDR3 sequence is CASRGPGYPQHF. The CDR3 coding sequence is TGTGCCAGCAGAGGGCCGGGCTACCCCCAGCATTTT.